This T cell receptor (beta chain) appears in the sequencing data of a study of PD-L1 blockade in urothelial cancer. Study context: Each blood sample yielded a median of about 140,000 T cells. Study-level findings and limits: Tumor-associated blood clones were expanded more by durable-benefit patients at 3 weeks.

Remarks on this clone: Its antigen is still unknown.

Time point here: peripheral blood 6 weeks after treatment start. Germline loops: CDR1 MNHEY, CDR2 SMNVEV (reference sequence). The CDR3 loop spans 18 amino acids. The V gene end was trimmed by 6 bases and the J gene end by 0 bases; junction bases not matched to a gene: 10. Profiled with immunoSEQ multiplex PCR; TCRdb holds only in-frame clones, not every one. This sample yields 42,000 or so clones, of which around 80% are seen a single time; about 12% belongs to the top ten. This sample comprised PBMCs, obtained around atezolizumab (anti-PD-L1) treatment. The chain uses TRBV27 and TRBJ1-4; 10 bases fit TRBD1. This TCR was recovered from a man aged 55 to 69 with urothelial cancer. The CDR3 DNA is TGTGCCAGCAGGCGACAGGGGGCACTATCTGCAACTAATGAAAAACTGTTTTTT. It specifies CASRRQGALSATNEKLFF.